The 14 T cell receptor beta chains below come from one sample, sequenced in a study of blood T cell repertoires in COVID-19. The assay was immunoSEQ multiplex PCR, and TCRdb's table has in-frame clones only and misses some. The profile shows more than 150,000 clones, 78% of them singletons. The sample consisted of peripheral blood. The source of these receptors is a woman of 80 years or more with acute or convalescent COVID-19.

The rearrangement uses TRBV27 and TRBJ2-5, with TRBD1 matching over 7 bases. Germline V lookup: CDR1 MNHEY, CDR2 SMNVEV (reference sequence). This CDR3 contains 13 residues. J was trimmed by 3 bases and V by 7 bases; bases with no gene match: 5. CDR3 bases: TGTGCCAGCAATCGCCAGGGGGAAGAGACCCAGTACTTC. It yields the protein CASNRQGEETQYF.

The chain joins TRBV5-1 to TRBJ2-7; 8 positions agree with TRBD1. The CDR3 covers 14 residues. CDR1 and CDR2 (germline): SGHRS, YFSETQ. The junction had 6 bases not matched to a gene; V was cut back by 4 bases and J by 3 bases. CDR3 nucleotides: TGCGCCAGCAGCGGAGGACAGGGTAACTACGAGCAGTACTTC. This translates into CASSGGQGNYEQYF.

This chain uses TRBV5-6 with TRBJ1-1, with 7 bases matching TRBD1. Germline values: CDR1 SGHDT, CDR2 YYEEEE. The CDR3 loop spans 18 amino acids. The ends lost 4 bases at V and 5 bases at J; junction bases unmatched: 20. This CDR3 is CASSHDRDLIRRRTEAFF. The DNA for the CDR3 is TGTGCCAGCAGCCATGACAGGGATTTAATTCGGCGTAGGACTGAAGCTTTCTTT.

The chain has TRBV5-1 and TRBJ1-2, with D possibly matching TRBD1 (6 bases). V lost 3 bases and J 5 bases, leaving 14 bases between the germline ends. In germline, CDR1 is SGHRS, CDR2 YFSETQ. The CDR3 is 14 residues long. In DNA, the CDR3 is TGCGCCAGCAGCTCCACCGGGACAAGATATGGCTACACCTTC. Residues: CASSSTGTRYGYTF.

The V gene is TRBV7-9, the J gene TRBJ1-1; TRBD1 matches 8 bases. Germline V gives CDR1 SEHNR, CDR2 FQNEAQ (reference sequence). The CDR3 is 16 amino acids. The J segment lost 2 bases and the V segment lost 1 base, leaving 6 bases of the junction unmatched. The CDR3 loop is CASSLDQGAGNTEAFF. Written as DNA, the CDR3 is TGTGCCAGCAGCTTAGATCAGGGGGCTGGAAACACTGAAGCTTTCTTT.

The V call is TRBV20-1, the J call TRBJ2-3, with 10 bases that match TRBD2. The CDR3 totals 15 residues. Germline V lookup: CDR1 DFQATT, CDR2 SNEGSKA (reference sequence). The junction had 7 bases not matched to a gene; V was cut back by 3 bases and J by 4 bases. As DNA, the CDR3 is TGCAGTGCTAGTATGTCTAGCGGGAGTGCAGATACGCAGTATTTT. Its protein product is CSASMSSGSADTQYF.

This chain uses TRBV21-1 with TRBJ1-5; the table names TRBD1, a call not compared with the DNA. TRBV21-1 is listed as a pseudogene. This CDR3 contains 16 residues. The CDR3 region has the DNA TGTGCCAGCAGGTCTTACGTAACAGGGGTCGGTCAGCCCCAGCATTTT. Protein: CASRSYVTGVGQPQHF.

The chain recombines TRBV25-1 with TRBJ1-4, with D possibly matching TRBD1 (5 bases). The CDR3 extends over 15 amino acids. V was trimmed by 8 bases and J by 3 bases, leaving 16 bases between them. The germline CDR1 and CDR2 sequences are MGHDK and SYGVNS. Here the CDR3 reads CASAAGVFSNEKLFF. In nucleotides, the CDR3 is TGTGCCAGCGCTGCGGGGGTTTTTTCTAATGAAAAACTGTTTTTT.

V and J are TRBV19 and TRBJ2-5; 9 bases match TRBD1. Trimming took 3 bases from V and 1 from J; bases not matched to a gene: 3. Germline CDR1 LNHDA, CDR2 SQIVND (reference sequence). The CDR3 loop spans 15 amino acids. The CDR3 loop is CASSIGQGPQETQYF. The CDR3 DNA sequence: TGTGCCAGTAGTATCGGACAGGGGCCCCAAGAGACCCAGTACTTC.

The rearrangement links TRBV11-2 to TRBJ2-7; TRBD2 agrees at 7 bases. Germline CDR1 reads SGHAT; CDR2 reads FQNNGV. The CDR3 sequence is 18 residues long. Trimming at V came to 1 base and at J to 2 bases, leaving 14 bases not matched to a gene. The CDR3 DNA is TGTGCCAGCAGCTTAGCAGGGTATGTGGGAGGGTCTACCTACGAGCAGTACTTC. Residues: CASSLAGYVGGSTYEQYF.

This chain uses TRBV4-2 with TRBJ1-1; 7 bases map to TRBD1. This CDR3 contains 15 residues. Germline trimming cut 2 bases from V and 1 base from J; bases unmatched to any gene: 4. CDR1 and CDR2 (germline): LGHNA, YNFKEQ. CDR3: CASSQSRDRNTEAFF. The DNA of the CDR3 is TGTGCCAGCAGCCAATCCCGGGACAGGAACACTGAAGCTTTCTTT.

The chain recombines TRBV6-1 with TRBJ1-4, with TRBD1 matching over 7 bases. The junction had 10 bases not matched to a gene; V was cut back by 1 base and J by 8 bases. The CDR3 has 16 residues. The germline V gene encodes CDR1 MNHNS and CDR2 SASEGT. CDR3 amino acids: CASSEGTGPFPEKLFF. For the CDR3, the DNA is TGTGCCAGCAGTGAAGGGACAGGCCCGTTCCCGGAAAAACTGTTTTTT.

The chain carries TRBV15 and TRBJ2-2; 10 nucleotides line up with TRBD1. Germline CDR1 and CDR2: LNHNV and YYDKDF (reference sequence). This CDR3 has 17 residues. The V segment lost 0 bases and the J segment 6 bases; nucleotides outside the gene matches: 7. In nucleotides, the CDR3 is TGTGCCACCAGCAGAGATAGGGCCGGGACAGGGGCCGGGGAGCTGTTTTTT. Its protein is CATSRDRAGTGAGELFF.

This clone appeared a single time. This sequence joins TRBV19 and TRBJ1-4; 9 positions agree with TRBD1. The CDR3 is made up of 14 amino acids. Trimming cost V 3 bases and J 10 bases; bases outside gene matches: 6. Germline V gene sequence: CDR1 LNHDA, CDR2 SQIVND (reference sequence). The CDR3 nucleotides are TGTGCCAGTAGTATGGAACAGGGGGCTCGAAAACTGTTTTTT. Its protein product is CASSMEQGARKLFF. Looking up the rest from reference TRBV19 and TRBJ1-4 gives the full variable domain: DGGITQSPKYLFRKEGQNVTLSCEQNLNHDAMYWYRQDPGQGLRLIYYSQIVNDFQKGDIAEGYSVSREKKESFPLTVTSAQKNPTAFYLCASSMEQGARKLFFGSGTQLSVL.